Included here is one T cell receptor (beta chain) sequence, with context. This record belongs to a study of OX40 agonist ivuxolimab in advanced cancers. Study information: While on treatment, patients had intravenous ivuxolimab at 0.01 to 10 mg/kg every 2 weeks.

The V and J ends lost 5 bases and 11 bases respectively, with 18 bases between them. Germline-derived CDR1 and CDR2 are LNHDA and SQIVND (reference sequence). The CDR3 covers 13 residues. Profiled with immunoSEQ multiplex PCR; TCRdb holds only in-frame clones, not every one. The sample has 10,000 to 15,000 clones, approximately 80% seen once. The material sequenced was CD4+ or CD8+ T cells sorted from blood, taken in a trial of the OX40 agonist ivuxolimab. V gene TRBV19 combines with J gene TRBJ1-2; D call uncertain. The sequence came from an adult with an advanced solid tumor such as melanoma, head and neck, liver or kidney cancer. This CDR3 is CASSSPADWAYTF. The CDR3 coding sequence is TGTGCCAGTAGTTCCCCAGCCGACTGGGCGTACACCTTC.